Below are 6 T cell receptor beta chains sequenced from a single sample in a study of read filtering for tumor transcriptome and immune sequencing (dated by TCRdb to 2018 to 2021). Instrument on record: Illumina HiSeq 4000. Starting from roughly 370 ng RNA, TCR libraries were constructed with the Immunoverse kit using molecular barcoded adaptors that cover the alpha/delta and beta/gamma chains. TCRdb took the public reads, trimmed them with fastp at Q25, ran MiXCR for clone calling and kept in-frame beta chains. Entries that share a CDR3 protein sequence are merged under the most common genes and DNA. Recorded for this sample are tens of thousands of distinct CDR3 sequences; less than 20% of them occurred a single time. The ten largest clones capture 37% of the sample. The sample comprised a population of CD138-negative cells sorted from bone marrow. This sample's cell subset or site label indicates: bone marrow mononuclear cells depleted of CD138+ plasma/myeloma cells by negative magnetic selection. The receptors come from a donor aged 40 or older with multiple myeloma.

In its sample, this clonotype was seen many times. This chain joins TRBV18 and TRBJ1-4; D unresolved. Trimming stripped 0 bases from V and 0 bases from J, with 5 bases between. This CDR3 contains 15 residues. Germline V gives CDR1 KGHSH, CDR2 LQKENI. The CDR3 region is CASSPPQPTNEKLFF. The CDR3 DNA sequence: TGTGCCAGCTCACCACCACAGCCAACTAATGAAAAACTGTTTTTT. Based on the CDR3 plus reference TRBV18 and TRBJ1-4, the full variable domain is NAGVMQNPRHLVRRRGQEARLRCSPMKGHSHVYWYRQLPEEGLKFMVYLQKENIIDESGMPKERFSAEFPKEGPSILRIQQVVRGDSAAYFCASSPPQPTNEKLFFGSGTQLSVL.

This clonotype was observed many times. This chain uses TRBV2 with TRBJ2-1; no reliable D call. Trimming left V 1 base short and J 4 bases short, with 2 bases between. The CDR3 sequence is 12 residues long. CDR1 and CDR2 from the germline V gene are SNHLY and FYNNEI. Written as DNA, the CDR3 is TGTGCCAGCAGTGAAGGATACAATGAGCAGTTCTTC. Residues: CASSEGYNEQFF.

The sample holds many counts of this clonotype. The CDR3 loop is CASSQEPAPGANVLTF. CDR3 sequence (DNA): TGCGCCAGCAGCCAAGAGCCGGCTCCTGGGGCCAACGTCCTGACTTTC. The chain couples TRBV4-3 to TRBJ2-6; D not certain. V was clipped by 0 bases and J by 2 bases, with 8 bases between them. CDR1 is LGHNA and CDR2 is YSLEER in the germline V gene. The CDR3 is 16 residues long.

This clonotype was picked up many times. The J gene is TRBJ2-1, the V gene TRBV12-3 or TRBV12-4, with D perhaps matching TRBD2 (6 bases). The CDR3 consists of 14 residues. Trimming stripped 9 bases from V and 3 bases from J, with 15 bases between. The CDR3 sequence is CASSIAGSYNEQFF. The CDR3 coding sequence is TGTGCCAGTAGTATTGCGGGAAGCTACAATGAGCAGTTCTTC.

This clonotype has ten or more counts. The rearrangement uses TRBV7-6 and TRBJ2-3; 11 bases align to TRBD1. Losses at the gene ends were 1 base for V and 2 bases for J; bases not matched to a gene: 2. Germline V gives CDR1 SGHVS, CDR2 FNYEAQ. The CDR3 consists of 16 residues. The CDR3 nucleotides read TGTGCCAGCAGCTTAGGGACAGGGGGCTTCACAGATACGCAGTATTTT. Amino acids: CASSLGTGGFTDTQYF.

About this clonotype itself: A read error may be the cause here, since a much bigger clone is one base away. The rearrangement links TRBV13 to TRBJ2-2; 13 nucleotides agree with TRBD2. Germline V gene lookup returns CDR1 PRHDT and CDR2 FYEKMQ (reference sequence). The CDR3 has 17 amino acids. The CDR3 nucleotides are TGCGCCAGCACTGAACTAGCGGGAGGGCCAAGCACCGGGGAGCTGTCTTTT. It encodes CASTELAGGPSTGELSF.